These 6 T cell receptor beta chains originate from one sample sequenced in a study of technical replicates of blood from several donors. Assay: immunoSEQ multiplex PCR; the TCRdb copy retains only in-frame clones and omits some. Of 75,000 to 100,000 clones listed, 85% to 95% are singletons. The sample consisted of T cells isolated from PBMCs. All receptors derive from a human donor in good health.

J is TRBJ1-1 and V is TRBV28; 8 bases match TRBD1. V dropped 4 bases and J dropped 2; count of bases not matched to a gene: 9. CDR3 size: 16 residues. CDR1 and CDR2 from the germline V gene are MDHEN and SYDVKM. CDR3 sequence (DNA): TGTGCCAGCAGTTCCCACCCCGGACAGGGAAACACTGAAGCTTTCTTT. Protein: CASSSHPGQGNTEAFF.

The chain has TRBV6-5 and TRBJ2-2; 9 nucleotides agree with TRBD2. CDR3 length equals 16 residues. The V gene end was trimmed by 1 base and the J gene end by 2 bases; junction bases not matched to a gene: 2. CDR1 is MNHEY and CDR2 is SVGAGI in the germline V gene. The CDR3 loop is CASSYLAGVNTGELFF. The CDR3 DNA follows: TGTGCCAGCAGTTACTTAGCGGGGGTAAACACCGGGGAGCTGTTTTTT.

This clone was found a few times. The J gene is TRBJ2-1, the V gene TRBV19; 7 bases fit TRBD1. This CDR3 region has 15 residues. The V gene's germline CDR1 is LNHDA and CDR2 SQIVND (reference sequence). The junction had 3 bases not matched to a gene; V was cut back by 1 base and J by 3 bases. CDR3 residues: CASSIARGIYNEQFF. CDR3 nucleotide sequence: TGTGCCAGTAGTATAGCCAGGGGGATCTACAATGAGCAGTTCTTC.

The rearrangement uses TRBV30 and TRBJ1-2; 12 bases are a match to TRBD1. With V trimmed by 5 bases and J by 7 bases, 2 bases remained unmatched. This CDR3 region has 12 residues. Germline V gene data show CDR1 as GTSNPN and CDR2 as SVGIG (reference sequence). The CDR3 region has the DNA TGTGCCTGGGGGACAGGGGGCCCTGGCTACACCTTC. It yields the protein CAWGTGGPGYTF.

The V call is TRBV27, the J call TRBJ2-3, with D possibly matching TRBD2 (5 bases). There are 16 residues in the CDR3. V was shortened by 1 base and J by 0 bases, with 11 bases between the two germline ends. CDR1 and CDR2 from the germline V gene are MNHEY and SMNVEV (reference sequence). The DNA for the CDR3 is TGTGCCAGCAGTTTATTAGCGATCGAGAGCACAGATACGCAGTATTTT. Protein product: CASSLLAIESTDTQYF.

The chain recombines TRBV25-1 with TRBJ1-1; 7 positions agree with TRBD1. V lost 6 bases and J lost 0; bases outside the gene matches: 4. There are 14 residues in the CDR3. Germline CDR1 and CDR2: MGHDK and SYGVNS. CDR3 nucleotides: TGTGCCAGCAGGAAGGGACAGATGAACACTGAAGCTTTCTTT. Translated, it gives CASRKGQMNTEAFF.